One sample yielded the 10 T cell receptor beta chains listed below, sequenced in a study of blood T cell repertoires in COVID-19. Method: immunoSEQ multiplex PCR; TCRdb's copy keeps in-frame clones and lacks some. The sample has roughly 430,000 clones, approximately 91% seen once; the top ten hold over 2%. Sequenced material: PBMCs or T cells enriched from blood (not recorded which). Receptors originate from a woman in her 40s with acute COVID-19.

This CDR3 reads CASSQADRGGEAFF. The CDR3 nucleotides are TGTGCCAGCAGCCAAGCTGACAGAGGGGGAGAAGCTTTCTTT. The genes are TRBV3-1 (or the pseudogene TRBV3-2) and TRBJ1-1, with a possible D match to TRBD1 (6 bases). Looked up from germline, CDR1 is LGHDT and CDR2 is YNNKEL (reference sequence). This CDR3 comprises 14 residues. The ends were cut back, 1 base at V and 8 bases at J, with 14 bases in the middle.

The chain employs TRBV6-5 and TRBJ2-5; no clear D. With 7 bases removed from V and 5 bases from J, the gap between germline ends came to 11 bases. Germline CDR1 reads MNHEY; CDR2 reads SVGAGI. The CDR3 has 12 amino acids. The CDR3 DNA sequence: TGTGCCAGCACCATTAACGGGGAGACCCAGTACTTC. Protein: CASTINGETQYF.

The chain is built from TRBV19 and TRBJ1-2; D is uncertain. The CDR3 covers 13 residues. CDR1 is LNHDA and CDR2 is SQIVND in the germline V gene (reference sequence). Trimming removed 8 bases from V and 4 bases from J, with 14 bases in between. CDR3 loop: CASERTASYGYTF. CDR3 DNA sequence: TGTGCCAGTGAGCGAACTGCTTCCTATGGCTACACCTTC.

This clone was found a few times. The V call is TRBV27, the J call TRBJ1-6; 9 positions agree with TRBD1. With V trimmed by 5 bases and J by 10 bases, 24 bases remained unmatched. CDR1 MNHEY and CDR2 SMNVEV come from the germline V gene (reference sequence). This CDR3 has 20 residues. The CDR3 sequence: CASSPAFGTGPFIPKSPLHF. The CDR3 bases are TGTGCCAGCAGTCCCGCATTCGGGACAGGGCCCTTTATTCCCAAATCACCCCTCCACTTT.

V is TRBV9 and J is TRBJ2-6, with D unresolved. The germline V gene has CDR1 SGDLS and CDR2 YYNGEE. This CDR3 contains 14 residues. V was shortened by 4 bases and J by 4 bases, with 9 bases between the two germline ends. The CDR3 protein is CASSPSGGANVLTF. Written as DNA, the CDR3 is TGTGCCAGCAGCCCGTCCGGGGGGGCCAACGTCCTGACTTTC.

J is TRBJ1-1 and V is TRBV7-9; tentatively, D is TRBD1 (5 bases). V lost 5 bases, J lost 8 bases, and 18 bases lay in between. Germline CDR1 and CDR2: SEHNR and FQNEAQ (reference sequence). The CDR3 extends over 14 amino acids. CDR3: CASSKPGLPTEAFF. The CDR3 DNA reads TGTGCCAGCAGCAAACCGGGACTTCCTACGGAAGCTTTCTTT.

The chain links TRBV9 to TRBJ1-4; D remains ambiguous. The V end lost 0 bases, the J end lost 7 bases, and 10 bases lay between the germline ends. Germline-derived CDR1 and CDR2 are SGDLS and YYNGEE. The CDR3 runs to 14 residues. This CDR3 is CASSVAISGEKLFF. CDR3 DNA sequence: TGTGCCAGCAGCGTAGCGATATCCGGTGAAAAACTGTTTTTT.

This chain joins TRBV7-8 and TRBJ2-1; unclear D gene. CDR1 SGHVS and CDR2 FQNEAQ come from the germline V gene. The CDR3 is 16 amino acids. Trimming took off 5 bases at V and 0 bases at J, with 14 bases between the two ends. The CDR3 DNA reads as TGTGCCAGCAGCCCTCGGAGCATAAGCTCCTACAATGAGCAGTTCTTC. Translating gives CASSPRSISSYNEQFF.

The chain carries TRBV27 and TRBJ2-1, with 7 positions matching TRBD1. Germline lookup yields CDR1 MNHEY and CDR2 SMNVEV (reference sequence). The CDR3 length is 15 residues. Unmatched junction bases numbered 13, after V lost 7 bases and J lost 7 bases. The CDR3: CASTAVKTGRNEQFF. The CDR3 nucleotides are TGTGCCAGCACCGCCGTAAAGACAGGGCGGAATGAGCAGTTCTTC.

This clone was counted once. The chain is built from TRBV6-5 and TRBJ2-1, with 8 nucleotides matching TRBD2. Germline CDR1 is MNHEY and CDR2 is SVGAGI. V trimming: 6 bases; J trimming: 7 bases; junction bases outside the gene matches: 5. This CDR3 is 13 amino acids long. CDR3 loop: CASRNGGANEQFF. The DNA for the CDR3 is TGTGCCAGCAGAAACGGGGGGGCAAATGAGCAGTTCTTC.